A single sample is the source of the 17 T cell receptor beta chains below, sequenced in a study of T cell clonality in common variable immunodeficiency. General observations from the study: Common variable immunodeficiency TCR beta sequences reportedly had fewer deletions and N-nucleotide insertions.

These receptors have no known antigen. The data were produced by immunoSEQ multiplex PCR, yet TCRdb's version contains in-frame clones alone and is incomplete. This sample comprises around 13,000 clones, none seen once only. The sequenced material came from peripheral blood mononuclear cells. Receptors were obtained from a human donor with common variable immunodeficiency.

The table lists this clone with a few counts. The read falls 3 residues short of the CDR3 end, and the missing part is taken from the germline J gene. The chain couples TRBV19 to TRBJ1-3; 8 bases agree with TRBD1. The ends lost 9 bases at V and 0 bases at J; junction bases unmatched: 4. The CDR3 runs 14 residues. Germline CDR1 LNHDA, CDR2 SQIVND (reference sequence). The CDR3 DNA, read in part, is TGTGCCAGCGGACAGGGAAGCTCTGGAAACACC. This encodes CASGQGSSGNT. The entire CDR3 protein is CASGQGSSGNTIYF.

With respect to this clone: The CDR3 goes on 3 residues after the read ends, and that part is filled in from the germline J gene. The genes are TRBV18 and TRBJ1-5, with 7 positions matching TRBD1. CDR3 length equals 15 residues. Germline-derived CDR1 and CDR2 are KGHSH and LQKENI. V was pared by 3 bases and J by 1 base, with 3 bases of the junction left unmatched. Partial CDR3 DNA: TGTGCCAGCTCACCGAGCAGGGGGAGCAATCAGCCC. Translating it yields CASSPSRGSNQP. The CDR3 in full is CASSPSRGSNQPQHF.

The part of the CDR3 DNA that was read is TGTGCCAGTAGTCCCCCCGCACAGGGTTATAATGAAAAA. The encoded protein is CASSPPAQGYNEK. The entire CDR3 protein reads CASSPPAQGYNEKLFF. V gene TRBV19 combines with J gene TRBJ1-4, with D maybe TRBD1 (6 bases). The read falls 3 residues short of the CDR3 end, and the missing part is taken from the germline J gene. CDR3 length: 16 amino acids. Trimming shortened V by 5 bases and J by 4 bases, and 17 bases separated the two germline ends. Germline assignment: CDR1 LNHDA and CDR2 SQIVND (reference sequence).

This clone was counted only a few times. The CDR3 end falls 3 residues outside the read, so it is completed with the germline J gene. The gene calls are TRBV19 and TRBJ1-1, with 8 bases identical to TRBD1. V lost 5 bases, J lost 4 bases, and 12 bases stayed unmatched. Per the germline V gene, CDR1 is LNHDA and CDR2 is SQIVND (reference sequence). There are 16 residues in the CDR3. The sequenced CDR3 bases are TGTGCCAGTAGTCTAAAATCAGGGGGCCTGGGCACTGAA. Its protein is CASSLKSGGLGTE. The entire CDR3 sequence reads CASSLKSGGLGTEAFF.

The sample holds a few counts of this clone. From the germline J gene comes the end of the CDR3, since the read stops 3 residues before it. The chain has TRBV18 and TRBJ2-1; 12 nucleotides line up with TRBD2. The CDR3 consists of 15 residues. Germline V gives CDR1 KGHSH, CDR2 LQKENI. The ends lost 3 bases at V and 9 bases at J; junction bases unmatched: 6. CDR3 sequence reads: CASSPASGGAGEQFF. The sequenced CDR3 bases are TGTGCCAGCTCACCCGCTAGCGGGGGGGCGGGTGAG.

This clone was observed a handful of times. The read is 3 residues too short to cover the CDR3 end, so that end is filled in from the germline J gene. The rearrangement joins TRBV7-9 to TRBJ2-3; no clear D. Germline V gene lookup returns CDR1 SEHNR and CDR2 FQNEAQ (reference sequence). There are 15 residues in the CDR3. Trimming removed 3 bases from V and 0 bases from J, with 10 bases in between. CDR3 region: CASSFNSISTDTQYF. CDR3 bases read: TGTGCCAGCAGCTTCAACAGCATTAGCACAGATACG. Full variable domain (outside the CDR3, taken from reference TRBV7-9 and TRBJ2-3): DTGVSQNPRHKITKRGQNVTFRCDPISEHNRLYWYRQTLGQGPEFLTYFQNEAQLEKSRLLSDRFSAERPKGSFSTLEIQRTEQGDSAMYLCASSFNSISTDTQYFGPGTRLTVL.

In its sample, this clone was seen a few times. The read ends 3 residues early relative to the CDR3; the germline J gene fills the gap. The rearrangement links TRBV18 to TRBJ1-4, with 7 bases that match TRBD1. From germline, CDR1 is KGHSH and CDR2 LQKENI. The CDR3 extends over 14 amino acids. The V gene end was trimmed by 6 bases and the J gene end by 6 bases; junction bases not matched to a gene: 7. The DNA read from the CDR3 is TGTGCCAGCTCTCCCGGGACAGCTTATGAAAAA. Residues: CASSPGTAYEK. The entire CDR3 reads CASSPGTAYEKLFF. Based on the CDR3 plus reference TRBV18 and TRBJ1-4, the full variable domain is NAGVMQNPRHLVRRRGQEARLRCSPMKGHSHVYWYRQLPEEGLKFMVYLQKENIIDESGMPKERFSAEFPKEGPSILRIQQVVRGDSAAYFCASSPGTAYEKLFFGSGTQLSVL.

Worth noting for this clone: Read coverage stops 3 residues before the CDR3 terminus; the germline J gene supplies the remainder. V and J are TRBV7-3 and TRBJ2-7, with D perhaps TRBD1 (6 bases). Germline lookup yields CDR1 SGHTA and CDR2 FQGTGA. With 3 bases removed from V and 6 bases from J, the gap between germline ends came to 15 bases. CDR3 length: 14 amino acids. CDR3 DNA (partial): TGTGCCAGCAGCTTTTACAGGGTCGGCGGCGAG. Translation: CASSFYRVGGE. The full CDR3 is CASSFYRVGGEQYF.

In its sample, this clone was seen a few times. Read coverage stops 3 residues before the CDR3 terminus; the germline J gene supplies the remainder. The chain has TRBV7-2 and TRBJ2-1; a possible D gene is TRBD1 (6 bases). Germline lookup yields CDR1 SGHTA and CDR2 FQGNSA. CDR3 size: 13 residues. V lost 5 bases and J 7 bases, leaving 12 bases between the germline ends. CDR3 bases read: TGTGCCAGCAGCATAACAGGGATAAATGAG. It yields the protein CASSITGINE. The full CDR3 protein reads CASSITGINEQFF.

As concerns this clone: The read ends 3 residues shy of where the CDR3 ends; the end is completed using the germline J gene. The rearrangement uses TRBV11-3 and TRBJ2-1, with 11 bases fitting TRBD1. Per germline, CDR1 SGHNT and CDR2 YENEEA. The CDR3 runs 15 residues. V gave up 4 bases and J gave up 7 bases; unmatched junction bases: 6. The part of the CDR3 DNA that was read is TGTGCCAGCAGCTCCCGGGACAGGGGGAGGAATGAG. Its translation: CASSSRDRGRNE. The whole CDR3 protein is CASSSRDRGRNEQFF. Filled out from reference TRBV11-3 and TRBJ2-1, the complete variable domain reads EAGVVQSPRYKIIEKKQPVAFWCNPISGHNTLYWYLQNLGQGPELLIRYENEEAVDDSQLPKDRFSAERLKGVDSTLKIQPAELGDSAVYLCASSSRDRGRNEQFFGPGTRLTVL.

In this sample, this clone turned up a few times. CDR3 DNA, as far as it was read: TGTGCCAGCAGCCAAACGGGGACTAACTATGGC. Translated: CASSQTGTNYG. The whole CDR3 region reads CASSQTGTNYGYTF. The chain uses TRBV7-2 and TRBJ1-2; D gene uncertain. The read finishes 3 residues shy of the CDR3 end, and the germline J gene is used to complete it. This CDR3 spans 14 amino acids. Trimming pared 5 bases from V and 0 bases from J, leaving 10 bases between. Germline V lookup: CDR1 SGHTA, CDR2 FQGNSA.

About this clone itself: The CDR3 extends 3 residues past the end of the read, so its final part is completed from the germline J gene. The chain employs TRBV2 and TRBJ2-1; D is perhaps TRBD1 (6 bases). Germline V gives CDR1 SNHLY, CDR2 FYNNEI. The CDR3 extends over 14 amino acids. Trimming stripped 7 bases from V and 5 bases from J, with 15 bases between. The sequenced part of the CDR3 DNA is TGTGCCAGCATTGCAGGGGTAAGGGACAATGAG. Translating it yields CASIAGVRDNE. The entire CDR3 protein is CASIAGVRDNEQFF. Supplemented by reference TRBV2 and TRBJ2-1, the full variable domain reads EPEVTQTPSHQVTQMGQEVILRCVPISNHLYFYWYRQILGQKVEFLVSFYNNEISEKSEIFDDQFSVERPDGSNFTLKIRSTKLEDSAMYFCASIAGVRDNEQFFGPGTRLTVL.

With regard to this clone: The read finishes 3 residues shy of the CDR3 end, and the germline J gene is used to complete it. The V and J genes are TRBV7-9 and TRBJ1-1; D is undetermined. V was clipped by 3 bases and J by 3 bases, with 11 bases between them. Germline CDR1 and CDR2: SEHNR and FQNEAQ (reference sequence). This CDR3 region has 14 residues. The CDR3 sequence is CASSFSGGHTEAFF. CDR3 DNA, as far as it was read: TGTGCCAGCAGCTTTTCCGGAGGGCACACTGAA.

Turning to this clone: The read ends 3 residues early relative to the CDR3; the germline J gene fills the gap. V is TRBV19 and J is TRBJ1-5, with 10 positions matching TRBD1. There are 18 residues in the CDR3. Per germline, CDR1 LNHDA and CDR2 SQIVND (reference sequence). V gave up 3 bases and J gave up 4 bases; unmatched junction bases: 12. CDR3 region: CASSILPLDRGDNQPQHF. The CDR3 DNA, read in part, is TGTGCCAGTAGTATTCTCCCCCTGGACAGGGGGGATAATCAGCCC.

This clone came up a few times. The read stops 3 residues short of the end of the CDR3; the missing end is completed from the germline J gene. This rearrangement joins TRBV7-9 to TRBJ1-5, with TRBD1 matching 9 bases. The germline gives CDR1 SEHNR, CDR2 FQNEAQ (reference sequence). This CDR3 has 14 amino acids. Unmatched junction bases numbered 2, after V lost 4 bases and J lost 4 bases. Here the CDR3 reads CASSWGQGNQPQHF. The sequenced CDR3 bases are TGTGCCAGCAGCTGGGGACAGGGTAATCAGCCC.

Here the CDR3 reads CASSILQRTDTQYF. The sequenced part of the CDR3 DNA is TGTGCCAGTAGTATTTTACAGCGCACAGATACG. This rearrangement joins TRBV19 to TRBJ2-3; D not resolved. The read ends 3 residues shy of where the CDR3 ends; the end is completed using the germline J gene. The CDR3 totals 14 residues. V lost 3 bases and J lost 1, with 8 bases in between. Per germline, CDR1 LNHDA and CDR2 SQIVND (reference sequence).

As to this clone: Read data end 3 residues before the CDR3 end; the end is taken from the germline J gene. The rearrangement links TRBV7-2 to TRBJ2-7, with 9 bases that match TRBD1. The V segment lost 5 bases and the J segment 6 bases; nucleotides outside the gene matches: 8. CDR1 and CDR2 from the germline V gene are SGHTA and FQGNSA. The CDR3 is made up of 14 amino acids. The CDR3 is CASSDRGWASEQYF. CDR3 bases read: TGTGCCAGCAGCGACAGGGGGTGGGCGAGCGAG.